This T cell receptor (beta chain) was sequenced for a study of blood T cell repertoires in COVID-19. The V gene's germline CDR1 is SQVTM and CDR2 ANQGSEA. Losses at the gene ends were 3 bases for V and 2 bases for J; bases not matched to a gene: 10. CDR3 size: 15 residues. As originally analysed: Amplification of reference gene primers provided the estimated nucleated cell counts. Generated by immunoSEQ multiplex PCR, the TCRdb table keeps only in-frame clones and is missing some. D and trimming were read from the DNA, whereas the V and J calls and clone size are those reported in that table. The data hold fewer than 350,000 clones, with 89% observed a single time.

This TCR was recovered from a woman between 35 and 50 years old who had recovered from COVID-19. Sequencing was performed on PBMCs or T cells enriched from blood (not recorded which). The chain couples TRBV29-1 to TRBJ2-7; TRBD1 aligns across 7 bases. The CDR3 protein is CSVDGVTGTAYEQYF. For the CDR3, the DNA is TGCAGCGTTGACGGGGTTACCGGGACAGCCTACGAGCAGTACTTC.